This TCR beta chain was identified in a study of cytomegalovirus exposure and HLA in healthy donors. The study, taken as a whole, reports: Generally TCR sequences proved uncommon, though certain public TCRs appeared in numerous donors. Per a later analysis, HLA-associated TCR beta chains showed more clonal expansion than other, equally common TCR beta chains.

This clone is a singleton in its sample. The antigen remains unidentified. The study ran its PCR with 60 Vbeta and 13 Jbeta primers. Sequenced by immunoSEQ multiplex PCR; TCRdb stores in-frame clones only, minus some. Seen here are 100,000 to 150,000 clones, more than 65% observed once, and the top ten hold 2% to 3%. Per germline, CDR1 GTSNPN and CDR2 SVGIG (reference sequence). There are 13 residues in the CDR3. The germline V and J ends were trimmed by 0 bases and 1 base, with 6 bases remaining between them. This clonotype was obtained from a man between 50 and 59 years old in good health and CMV-seronegative. The rearrangement uses TRBV30 and TRBJ1-2; no reliable D call. Source material: PBMCs. As DNA, the CDR3 is TGTGCCTGGAGTGTACGACTTAACTATGGCTACACCTTC. Translated: CAWSVRLNYGYTF.